This passage covers 31 T cell receptor beta chains from one sample sequenced in a study of T cell repertoires in aging, cancer and after chemotherapy (dated 2019 in TCRdb). Instead of sorted cells or RNA, genomic DNA extracted from peripheral blood served as the source for amplifying TCR beta rearrangements. The sequencer was an Illumina MiSeq. Multiplex touch-down PCR with a mixed TRB-A/B primer pool was used to amplify rearranged TRB sequences covering the V, D and J segments. TCRdb trimmed public reads at Q25 via fastp, called clones via MiXCR and kept in-frame beta chains. Every entry covers one CDR3 protein and lists the most common genes and DNA from its rows. The sample data list about 8,200 distinct CDR3 sequences, and less than 35% of these were observed just once. The ten largest make up 3.6% of the sample. The sequencing sample was made of blood. All receptors derive from a human donor in good health.

This clonotype has only a few counts. The CDR3 region is CASSIVTDGNYGYTF. DNA of the CDR3: TGTGCCAGTAGTATAGTCACGGATGGAAACTATGGCTACACCTTC. The rearrangement links TRBV19 to TRBJ1-2; D gene unclear. The CDR3 runs to 15 residues. Trimming cost V 1 base and J 2 bases, with 11 bases left between them. Germline V CDR1 and CDR2: LNHDA, SQIVND (reference sequence).

This clonotype was seen a handful of times. CDR3 sequence reads: CASSNIPGPINYGYTF. The CDR3 nucleotides read TGTGCCAGTAGTAACATCCCGGGACCAATAAACTATGGCTACACCTTC. The chain uses TRBV19 and TRBJ1-2; a possible D gene is TRBD1 (5 bases). Trimming removed 4 bases from V and 2 bases from J, with 17 bases in between. The CDR3 has 16 residues. Germline lookup yields CDR1 LNHDA and CDR2 SQIVND (reference sequence). The entire variable domain, with the rest obtained from reference TRBV19 and TRBJ1-2, is as follows: DGGITQSPKYLFRKEGQNVTLSCEQNLNHDAMYWYRQDPGQGLRLIYYSQIVNDFQKGDIAEGYSVSREKKESFPLTVTSAQKNPTAFYLCASSNIPGPINYGYTFGSGTRLTVV.

Only a few counts were recorded for this clonotype. The chain is built from TRBV27 and TRBJ1-1; no clear D. Trimming removed 4 bases from V and 0 bases from J, with 12 bases in between. Germline values: CDR1 MNHEY, CDR2 SMNVEV (reference sequence). This CDR3 region has 15 residues. The CDR3 spells CASSSLGDLNTEAFF. The CDR3 DNA follows: TGTGCCAGCAGTTCCCTCGGGGATCTGAACACTGAAGCTTTCTTT.

A few counts support this clonotype. The J gene is TRBJ2-1, the V gene TRBV30, with D tentatively TRBD1 (6 bases). V dropped 4 bases and J dropped 14 bases, with 21 bases sitting between them. Germline CDR1 GTSNPN, CDR2 SVGIG (reference sequence). This CDR3 spans 13 amino acids. CDR3 sequence (DNA): TGTGCCTGGACAGACAACAGGGTCGGGTTTGAGTTCTTC. Its protein product is CAWTDNRVGFEFF. The full variable domain, its missing parts supplied by reference TRBV30 and TRBJ2-1, is SQTIHQWPATLVQPVGSPLSLECTVEGTSNPNLYWYRQAAGRGLQLLFYSVGIGQISSEVPQNLSASRPQDRQFILSSKKLLLSDSGFYLCAWTDNRVGFEFFGPGTRLTVL.

Details on this clonotype: One junction end disagrees with the germline gene, perhaps due to a read error. V gene TRBV13 combines with J gene TRBJ2-1, with D tentatively TRBD1 (6 bases). CDR1 and CDR2 (germline): PRHDT, FYEKMQ (reference sequence). CDR3 length equals 13 residues. CDR3 sequence (DNA): TGCGCCAGCACCCGGGACACCAACAATGAGCAGTTCTTC. Translating it yields CASTRDTNNEQFF. Drawing the rest from reference TRBV13 and TRBJ2-1, the complete variable domain is AAGVIQSPRHLIKEKRETATLKCYPIPRHDTVYWYQQGPGQDPQFLISFYEKMQSDKGSIPDRFSAQQFSDYHSELNMSSLELGDSALYFCASTRDTNNEQFFGPGTRLTVL.

V and J are TRBV5-4 and TRBJ2-3; no clear D gene. CDR1 and CDR2 from the germline V gene are SGHNT and YYREEE (reference sequence). V was shortened by 4 bases and J by 7 bases, with 10 bases between the two germline ends. This CDR3 comprises 12 residues. The CDR3 coding sequence is TGTGCCAGCAGCATGCTAGTGAATACGCAGTATTTT. Its protein is CASSMLVNTQYF.

This clonotype was seen a handful of times. This chain links TRBV12-3 or TRBV12-4 with TRBJ1-1, with no clear D. CDR3 length equals 11 residues. V lost 6 bases and J 2 bases, leaving 4 bases between the germline ends. CDR3 bases: TGTGCCAGCAGCAGTAACACTGAAGCTTTCTTT. Its translation is CASSSNTEAFF.

This chain connects TRBV11-1 to TRBJ2-5; TRBD1 agrees at 9 bases. The CDR3 is 14 residues long. The V segment lost 5 bases and the J segment 4 bases; nucleotides outside the gene matches: 5. The V gene's germline CDR1 is SGHAT and CDR2 FQDESV (reference sequence). CDR3 sequence reads: CASSRAGQGETQYF. CDR3 in DNA: TGTGCCAGCAGCCGAGCGGGACAGGGAGAGACCCAGTACTTC.

V and J are TRBV11-1 and TRBJ2-3; 7 bases fit TRBD2. The CDR3 runs to 17 residues. With V trimmed by 4 bases and J by 3 bases, 13 bases remained unmatched. Germline values: CDR1 SGHAT, CDR2 FQDESV (reference sequence). As DNA, the CDR3 is TGTGCCAGCAGCTCTCCGGAGCGGTGGGGAGGGACAGATACGCAGTATTTT. It yields the protein CASSSPERWGGTDTQYF.

This clonotype was counted between two and nine times. The rearrangement uses TRBV18 and TRBJ2-5, with 7 nucleotides matching TRBD2. J lost 7 bases, V lost 3 bases, and 14 bases had no gene match. The length of the CDR3 is 16 residues. The germline CDR1 and CDR2 sequences are KGHSH and LQKENI. The CDR3 region is CASSPTVSGDRGTQYF. CDR3 bases: TGTGCCAGCTCACCGACAGTCAGCGGGGATAGGGGGACCCAGTACTTC.

V is TRBV15 and J is TRBJ2-2; D is possibly TRBD1 or TRBD2 (5 bases each). The germline gives CDR1 LNHNV, CDR2 YYDKDF (reference sequence). The ends were cut back, 0 bases at V and 0 bases at J, with 17 bases in the middle. This CDR3 is 19 amino acids long. The CDR3 loop is CATSRDLRGQGANTGELFF. The DNA for the CDR3 is TGTGCCACCAGCAGAGATCTGAGGGGTCAGGGTGCGAACACCGGGGAGCTGTTTTTT.

This clonotype is judged medium-sized. V and J are TRBV6-5 and TRBJ2-1, with 8 bases fitting TRBD1. The V and J ends lost 5 bases and 5 bases, in that order; junction bases with no gene match: 2. Germline CDR1 reads MNHEY; CDR2 reads SVGAGI. The CDR3 has 13 residues. The CDR3 here is CASSTQGDNEQFF. The CDR3 DNA reads as TGTGCCAGCAGTACACAGGGGGACAATGAGCAGTTCTTC.

This clonotype is medium-sized by share. V and J are TRBV19 and TRBJ2-3; 7 bases are a match to TRBD1. CDR1 LNHDA and CDR2 SQIVND come from the germline V gene (reference sequence). The CDR3 totals 13 residues. V shed 7 bases, J shed 2 bases, and the junction held 3 bases outside the gene matches. The CDR3 DNA follows: TGTGCCAGTAAGACAGGGACCACAGATACGCAGTATTTT. Its translation is CASKTGTTDTQYF. The complete variable domain, with remaining parts taken from reference TRBV19 and TRBJ2-3, reads DGGITQSPKYLFRKEGQNVTLSCEQNLNHDAMYWYRQDPGQGLRLIYYSQIVNDFQKGDIAEGYSVSREKKESFPLTVTSAQKNPTAFYLCASKTGTTDTQYFGPGTRLTVL.

V is TRBV15 and J is TRBJ2-1; D remains ambiguous. The CDR3 runs to 18 residues. V gave up 0 bases and J gave up 0 bases, with 15 bases separating them. Germline CDR1 is LNHNV and CDR2 is YYDKDF (reference sequence). For the CDR3, the DNA is TGTGCCACCAGCAGAGATGACTCTGCGGCCGTCTCCTACAATGAGCAGTTCTTC. It is translated as CATSRDDSAAVSYNEQFF.

The chain joins TRBV6-2 or TRBV6-3 to TRBJ2-1; 10 nucleotides align to TRBD2. CDR3 length equals 15 residues. V trimming: 6 bases; J trimming: 5 bases; junction bases outside the gene matches: 7. Germline assignment: CDR1 MNHEY and CDR2 SVGEGT. This CDR3 is CASSPSGGGDNEQFF. For the CDR3, the DNA is TGTGCCAGCAGCCCTAGCGGGGGAGGAGACAATGAGCAGTTCTTC.

This clonotype is labeled medium-sized. This rearrangement joins TRBV6-5 to TRBJ2-3, with a weak D call TRBD1 (6 bases). The CDR3 consists of 15 residues. Germline CDR1 is MNHEY and CDR2 is SVGAGI. V lost 0 bases and J lost 2, with 9 bases in between. CDR3: CASSYSMGATDTQYF. For the CDR3, the DNA is TGTGCCAGCAGTTACTCGATGGGGGCCACAGATACGCAGTATTTT.

The V and J genes are TRBV12-3 or TRBV12-4 and TRBJ1-2; D remains unclear. This CDR3 region has 12 residues. Trimming took 3 bases from V and 4 from J, leaving 6 bases between them. The CDR3 bases are TGTGCCAGCAGTTTCACAGCCTATGGCTACACCTTC. Translation gives CASSFTAYGYTF.

The chain joins TRBV18 to TRBJ2-2; D is uncertain. Germline V lookup: CDR1 KGHSH, CDR2 LQKENI. The CDR3 consists of 12 residues. Deletions cut 3 bases from V and 3 bases from J, with 2 bases between. The DNA of the CDR3 is TGTGCCAGCTCACCGTACACCGGGGAGCTGTTTTTT. Amino acid sequence: CASSPYTGELFF.

The genes are TRBV12-3 or TRBV12-4 and TRBJ1-6; 9 nucleotides match TRBD1. The CDR3 covers 16 residues. J was trimmed by 4 bases and V by 6 bases; bases with no gene match: 7. DNA for the CDR3: TGTGCCAGCAGCCCCCGGACAGGGGCGTATAATTCACCCCTCCACTTT. Protein product: CASSPRTGAYNSPLHF.

In this sample, this clonotype is medium-sized. The chain links TRBV29-1 to TRBJ2-7; 8 bases agree with TRBD1. The CDR3 has 11 residues. Per the germline V gene, CDR1 is SQVTM and CDR2 is ANQGSEA. J lost 3 bases, V lost 7 bases, and 2 bases had no gene match. Here the CDR3 reads CSGGTGYEQYF. The DNA of the CDR3 is TGCAGCGGCGGGACAGGCTACGAGCAGTACTTC.

In regard to this clonotype: No DNA is shown, since the ends of the CDR3 on it are uncertain; the CDR3 is the one TCRdb lists. The V and J genes are TRBV7-5 and TRBJ1-5; TRBD1 is the table's D call, not checked against the DNA. TRBV7-5 is recorded as a pseudogene. The CDR3 contains 18 residues when both ends are counted. This chain's CDR3 is CISVPEAAGQLSNQPQHF.

J is TRBJ2-2 and V is TRBV6-2 or TRBV6-3, with D tentatively TRBD1 (6 bases). Germline V gives CDR1 MNHEY, CDR2 SVGEGT. This CDR3 has 14 residues. Trimming took 10 bases from V and 6 from J, leaving 18 bases between them. In nucleotides, the CDR3 is TGTGCCACCGAAGCAAACAGGGAAGCCGGGGAGCTGTTTTTT. It translates to CATEANREAGELFF.

The chain combines TRBV19 with TRBJ1-4; D is perhaps TRBD1 (6 bases). Germline values: CDR1 LNHDA, CDR2 SQIVND (reference sequence). The CDR3 covers 15 residues. The V gene lost 6 bases and the J gene lost 5 bases, with 16 bases spanning the gap. The CDR3 spells CASSSGQTENEKLFF. DNA for the CDR3: TGTGCCAGTAGCTCTGGACAGACCGAAAATGAAAAACTGTTTTTT.

This clonotype turned up a few times. This chain links TRBV27 with TRBJ1-2; weak D call: TRBD1 (6 bases). With 6 bases removed from V and 5 bases from J, the gap between germline ends came to 16 bases. CDR1 is MNHEY, CDR2 SMNVEV, per germline (reference sequence). This CDR3 has 14 amino acids. CDR3 coding DNA: TGTGCCAGCAGATCGGACAGTATGTCGTATGGCTACACCTTC. This translates into CASRSDSMSYGYTF.

This clonotype ranks as medium-sized. J is TRBJ2-5 and V is TRBV18, with a weak D call TRBD1 (5 bases). Trimming cost V 0 bases and J 5 bases, with 22 bases left between them. The CDR3 runs 18 residues. The V gene's germline CDR1 is KGHSH and CDR2 LQKENI. CDR3 in DNA: TGTGCCAGCTCACCACCGGGCAGGGTCCCTCAGGTGGGGGAGACCCAGTACTTC. Its protein is CASSPPGRVPQVGETQYF.

This clonotype is labeled as medium-sized. The genes are TRBV19 and TRBJ2-1; possibly TRBD1 or TRBD2 for D (6 bases each). This CDR3 region has 15 residues. Germline V gene data show CDR1 as LNHDA and CDR2 as SQIVND (reference sequence). The ends were cut back, 8 bases at V and 5 bases at J, with 19 bases in the middle. The chain's CDR3 is CASASGPRDNNEQFF. The CDR3 bases are TGTGCCAGTGCGAGCGGGCCTAGGGACAACAATGAGCAGTTCTTC.

The chain employs TRBV13 and TRBJ2-3, with 10 nucleotides matching TRBD2. Germline V CDR1 and CDR2: PRHDT, FYEKMQ (reference sequence). The V segment lost 4 bases and the J segment 2 bases; nucleotides outside the gene matches: 9. The CDR3 contains 17 residues. DNA for the CDR3: TGTGCCAGCAGCTCAATACTAGCGGGGCGCTCCACAGATACGCAGTATTTT. Amino acids: CASSSILAGRSTDTQYF.

The chain carries TRBV10-3 and TRBJ2-1, with D possibly matching TRBD1 (5 bases). Trimming cost V 2 bases and J 4 bases, with 12 bases left between them. Germline V CDR1 and CDR2: ENHRY, SYGVKD. CDR3 length: 15 amino acids. The CDR3 coding sequence is TGTGCCATCAGTGAGGGGATCAGACAGTACAATGAGCAGTTCTTC. Translated: CAISEGIRQYNEQFF.

About this clonotype: A much larger clone is a single base away; this may be a read error. The V call is TRBV12-3 or TRBV12-4, the J call TRBJ2-3; TRBD2 matches 11 bases. V was pared by 5 bases and J by 4 bases, with 11 bases of the junction left unmatched. The CDR3 runs to 17 residues. For the CDR3, the DNA is TGTGCCAGCAGTGAACACCCCGGTAGCGGGGGGGCAGATACGCAGTATTTT. It specifies CASSEHPGSGGADTQYF.

The chain is built from TRBV10-3 and TRBJ2-1; D perhaps matches TRBD2 (6 bases). Germline V gene lookup returns CDR1 ENHRY and CDR2 SYGVKD. This CDR3 is 17 amino acids long. V lost 4 bases and J 2 bases, leaving 18 bases between the germline ends. The CDR3 DNA reads as TGTGCCATCAGTGGGGGCTGGGGGAGGAGGGCCTACAATGAGCAGTTCTTC. This codes for CAISGGWGRRAYNEQFF.

Concerning this clonotype: Germline is not matched at one junction end, which may reflect a read error. The chain employs TRBV19 and TRBJ2-2, with TRBD2 matching 8 bases. This CDR3 is 16 amino acids long. Per the germline V gene, CDR1 is LNHDA and CDR2 is SQIVND (reference sequence). CDR3 sequence reads: CPSSIRGGTNTGELFF. CDR3 DNA: TGTCCCAGTAGTATACGGGGGGGTACGAACACCGGGGAGCTGTTTTTT.